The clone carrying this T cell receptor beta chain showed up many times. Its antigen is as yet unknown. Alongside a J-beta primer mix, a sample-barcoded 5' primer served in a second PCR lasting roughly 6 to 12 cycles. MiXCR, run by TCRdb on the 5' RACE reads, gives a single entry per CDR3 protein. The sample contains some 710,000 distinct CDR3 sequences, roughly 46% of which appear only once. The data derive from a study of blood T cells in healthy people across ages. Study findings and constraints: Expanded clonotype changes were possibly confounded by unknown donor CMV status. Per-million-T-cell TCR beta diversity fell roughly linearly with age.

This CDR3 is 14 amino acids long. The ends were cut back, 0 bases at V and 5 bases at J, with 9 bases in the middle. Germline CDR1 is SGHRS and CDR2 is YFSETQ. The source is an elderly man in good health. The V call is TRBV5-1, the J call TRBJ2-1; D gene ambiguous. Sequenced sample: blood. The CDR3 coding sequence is TGCGCCAGCAGCTTGGTTCTCTCGGACAATGAGCAGTTCTTC. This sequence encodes CASSLVLSDNEQFF.